This T cell receptor (beta chain) was recorded in a study of blood T cell repertoires in COVID-19 (dated by TCRdb to 2020 to 2022). General notes on the study: Collaborator samples came from the United States, Italy and Spain and covered acute and convalescent phases of COVID-19. The material from the prospective study consisted of cDNA or gDNA derived from T cells, B-cell-depleted T cells, or PBMCs. The dataset comprised deeply sampled blood TCRbeta repertoires from subjects exposed to, actively infected with, or recovered from COVID-19. The repertoires were released in a freely available public database intended as a resource for research on the immune response to SARS-CoV-2. Samples were obtained from the ongoing ImmuneRACE study (first 160 participants) and from approximately 1,200 subjects provided by 6 global collaborators. The sample metadata nearly always contained a de-identified subject ID, COVID-19 status, age in years and sex. HLA class I and class II types, where available, came from metadata supplied by the sample provider rather than from assay-based typing. Overall results and qualifications from the work: Clinical and demographic metadata were provided uncurated, with the amount varying by source and participant.

Participants in the prospective study were enrolled through a virtual design, were aged roughly 18 to 100 years, and lived in under 25 United States geographic areas. To assign participants to cohorts, the prospective study relied on clinical history that participants themselves reported in a screening survey and a study questionnaire. Recovered participants in ImmuneRACE Cohort 3 were defined as having two consecutive negative NP/OP PCR tests, clearance from a healthcare professional, or resolution of symptoms. Mobile phlebotomists in the prospective study collected whole blood, serum and a nasopharyngeal or oropharyngeal swab from every participant. Prospective study participants could optionally give additional blood draws and questionnaires over a roughly two-month period. Blood samples from the prospective study were shipped frozen or at room temperature prior to DNA extraction. In regard to this clone: No cognate antigen has been identified for it. Base qualities are not provided; no much larger clone lies one nucleotide away.

TCRbeta CDR3 regions were amplified from genomic DNA by means of the immunoSEQ Assay, a bias-controlled multiplex PCR. Under the source paper's analysis protocol: The number of nucleated cells in each sample was estimated from the amplification of reference gene primers within the assay. To quantify the absolute abundance of each unique TCRbeta CDR3 rearrangement, sequence reads were collapsed and filtered. For each sample, productive Simpson clonality was calculated as the square root of Simpson's diversity index across productive rearrangements. Held by TCRdb, this immuneACCESS table contains in-frame sequences only and omits some clones. Under half of the omission traces to an unresolved V gene where checked; the cause of the rest is unknown. That table is the source of V, J and clone size, and D and trimming were worked out from the DNA. The sample contains approximately 200,000 clones, approximately 80% of them found a single time. About 9.3% of the sample is held by the ten biggest clonotypes.

Per the germline V gene, SNHLY is the CDR1 and FYNNEI is the CDR2. Trimming accounts for 10 bases at V and 4 bases at J, while the number of junction bases matched to no gene is 5. The CDR3 measures 14 amino acids from cysteine to phenylalanine. Only the CDR3 part of the read is kept: 42 bases, read in frame from the first base. This TCR came from a man between 35 and 55 years old who had recovered from COVID-19. Material: PBMCs or T cells enriched from blood (not recorded which). The chain employs TRBV2 and TRBJ2-1; a stretch of 12 junction bases matches TRBD1. The DNA sequence follows: TGTGCCATCGAGGGACAGGGGGCTTACAATGAGCAGTTCTTC. This translates into CAIEGQGAYNEQFF.